This T cell receptor beta chain was obtained from a study of cytomegalovirus exposure and HLA in healthy donors. Study in general: In an earlier analysis, some 110 million unique TCR beta sequences were found from 200 million or so T cells. Study outcomes and limitations: Productive rates of about 90% or about 30% were seen for most TCR beta V segments in an earlier analysis. Cytomegalovirus-associated status was assigned to fewer than 200 TCR beta chains. Specificity for CMV antigens was confirmed in vitro for a few of the CMV-associated chains.

The PCR had 60 Vbeta and 13 Jbeta primers. Repertoires were generated with immunoSEQ multiplex PCR, while TCRdb's copy carries only in-frame clones and drops some. This table has around 130,000 clones, about four fifths appearing once. For this clone: The antigen remains undetermined.

CDR1 is SGHTA, CDR2 FQGNSA, per germline. Trimming removed 1 base at V and 9 bases at J, with 9 bases between. The CDR3 loop spans 12 amino acids. This clonotype was sampled from a woman between 18 and 29 years old in good health and CMV-seronegative. Sequences were obtained from PBMCs. The chain couples TRBV7-2 to TRBJ1-1; no clear D gene. The CDR3: CASSLGVNQAFF. In DNA, the CDR3 is TGTGCCAGCAGCTTAGGAGTGAACCAAGCTTTCTTT.